The clone carrying this T cell receptor beta chain has just a few counts. What it binds is not known. Construction of the TCR beta libraries employed iRepertoire HTBI primers in conjunction with Arm-PCR of CDR3 regions. Per the authors' pipeline: The samples included approximately 62 TRBV and about 13 TRBJ segments. TCRdb redid the calling of the multiplex PCR reads with MiXCR, one entry per CDR3 protein. The V and J calls shown here were made by TCRdb, not taken from the authors' results. There are around 460,000 distinct CDR3 sequences in the sample; about 22% occur only once, and approximately 6.4% lies in the top ten. The source of the sample is a study of regulatory T cells in long-lasting Graves disease. Sample time point: persistent/refractory GD, antithyroid drugs over 5 years with positive TRAb. The TCR library was prepared using RNA isolated from PBMCs. Patients were enrolled at an endocrinology department in Xi'an, China.

Study observations and caveats: Persistent disease showed a preference for TRBV28, TRBJ1-2 and TRBJ2-5. Reduced TCR diversity was observed in persistent Graves' patients versus newly diagnosed patients.

The germline gives CDR1 DFQATT, CDR2 SNEGSKA (reference sequence). V lost 1 base to trimming and J lost 5 bases, with 6 bases between them. CDR3 length equals 12 residues. This sequence joins TRBV20-1 and TRBJ1-5; D gene uncertain. This TCR was recovered from a female donor with Graves disease. The material was peripheral blood mononuclear cells (PBMCs), obtained when the disease was refractory, from a patient treated with antithyroid drugs. The CDR3 protein is CSARVTDQPQHF. The CDR3 DNA reads as TGCAGTGCTAGAGTTACGGATCAGCCCCAGCATTTT.